This T cell receptor (beta chain) was observed in a study of T cell clonotyping in hematopoietic cell transplantation. Study-wide points: After transplant, recipient diversity fell while pathologically expanded clonotypes grew through day 180. Graft donor and pretransplant recipient Inverse Simpson Index values predicted broader posttransplant TCR diversity.

To note about this clone: No antigen is known for it.

Time point in this sample: recipient sample about 28 days before transplant, after cytoreduction. Samples: about 28 days before transplant, then days 30, 100 and 180 after. The CDR3 has 15 residues. Germline V gene data show CDR1 as SGHVS and CDR2 as FQNEAQ. Losses at the gene ends were 1 base for V and 6 bases for J; bases not matched to a gene: 6. Clones were sequenced by immunoSEQ multiplex PCR, and TCRdb holds only the in-frame ones, with some missing. The top ten clones hold approximately 6.6% of a sample with 7,000 or so clones, 88% of them seen once. Sequenced material: peripheral blood mononuclear cells, taken before stem cell transplant. This sequence originates from a man aged 55 to 70 with acute myeloid leukemia. Some clones in this sample may be carry-over from other donors' samples. This sequence joins TRBV7-8 and TRBJ2-1, with TRBD2 identical over 7 bases. CDR3 bases: TGTGCCAGCAGCTTAGTCGGACTAGGAGGCAATGAGCAGTTCTTC. This gives the protein CASSLVGLGGNEQFF.